This TCR beta chain was captured by sequencing in a study of T cells in Graves' hyperthyroidism and ophthalmopathy. General observations from the study: Patients with ophthalmopathy were separated from those with stable hyperthyroidism by a 13 V-J model.

For this clonotype: Its specificity is unknown.

Those patients with uncontrolled infection, other autoimmune disease, pregnancy or lactation were excluded. PBMCs were obtained from about 9 ml fresh peripheral blood. Template material for amplifying TCR beta CDR3 regions consisted of RNA transcripts. With the HTBI primer set, the TCR CDR3 went through a first round of RT-PCR. TCRdb called the multiplex PCR reads again in MiXCR, with one record for every CDR3 protein. The repertoire includes approximately 700,000 distinct CDR3 sequences, about 16% of them detected once, and 8.4% sits in the top ten. Trimming stripped 1 base from V and 5 bases from J, with 15 bases between. This CDR3 contains 15 residues. Germline CDR1 is LGHDT and CDR2 is YNNKEL (reference sequence).

Sequenced input: blood. The TCR was taken from a man aged 18 to 29 with Graves' hyperthyroidism. The rearrangement uses TRBV3-1 and TRBJ2-7; D perhaps matches TRBD1 (6 bases). The CDR3 nucleotides read TGTGCCAGCAGCCAAGGAGTCAGGGGCGGCGACGAGCAGTACTTC. This translates into CASSQGVRGGDEQYF.